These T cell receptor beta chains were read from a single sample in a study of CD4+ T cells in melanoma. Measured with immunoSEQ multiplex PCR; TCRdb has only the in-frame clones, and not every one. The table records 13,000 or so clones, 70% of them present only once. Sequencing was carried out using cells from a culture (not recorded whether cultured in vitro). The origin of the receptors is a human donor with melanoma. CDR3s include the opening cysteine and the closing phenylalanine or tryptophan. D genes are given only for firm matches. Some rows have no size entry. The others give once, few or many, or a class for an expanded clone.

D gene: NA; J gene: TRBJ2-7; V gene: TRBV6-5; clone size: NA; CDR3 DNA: TGTGCCAGCAGTTACCGCCCGGGTGAGCGAGACGAGCAGTACTTC; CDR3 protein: CASSYRPGERDEQYF
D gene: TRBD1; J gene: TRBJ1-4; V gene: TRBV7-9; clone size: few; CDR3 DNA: TGTGCCAGCAGCTTCTCCGGGACAGCTAGGGAAAAACTGTTTTTT; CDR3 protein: CASSFSGTAREKLFF
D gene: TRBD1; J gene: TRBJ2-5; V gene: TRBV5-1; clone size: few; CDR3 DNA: TGCGCCAGCAGCTTGGCACCAGACAGGGATGAGACCCAGTACTTC; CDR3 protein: CASSLAPDRDETQYF
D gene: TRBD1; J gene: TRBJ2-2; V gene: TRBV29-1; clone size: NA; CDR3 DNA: TGCAGCGCCCGACAGGGTAGTTGGTCCGGGGAGCTGTTTTTT; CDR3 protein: CSARQGSWSGELFF
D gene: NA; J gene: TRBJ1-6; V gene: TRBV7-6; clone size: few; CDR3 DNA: TGTGCCAGCAGCTTCAATAAGGATTCACCCCTCCACTTT; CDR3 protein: CASSFNKDSPLHF
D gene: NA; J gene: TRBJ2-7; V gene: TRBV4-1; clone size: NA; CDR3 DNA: TGCGCCAGCAGCCAAGTAGGGAGATACGAGCAGTACTTC; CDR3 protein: CASSQVGRYEQYF
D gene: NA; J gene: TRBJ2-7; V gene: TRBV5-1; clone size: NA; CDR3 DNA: TGCGCCAGCAGCCGGCGCCAGGGGGGGTCCTCCGAGCAGTACTTC; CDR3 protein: CASSRRQGGSSEQYF
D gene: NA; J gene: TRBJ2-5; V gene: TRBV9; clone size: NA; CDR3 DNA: TGTGCCAGCAGCGCGGGACTTTACCAAGAGACCCAGTACTTC; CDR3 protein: CASSAGLYQETQYF
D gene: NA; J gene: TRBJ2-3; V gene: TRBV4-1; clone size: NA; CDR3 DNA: TGCGCCAGCAGCCAGTTTACAGGGATTGGCACAGATACGCAGTATTTT; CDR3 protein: CASSQFTGIGTDTQYF
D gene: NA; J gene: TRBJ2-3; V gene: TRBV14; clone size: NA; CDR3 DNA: TGTGCCAGCAGCCCCCTCAGGCTCACAGATACGCAGTATTTT; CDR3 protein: CASSPLRLTDTQYF
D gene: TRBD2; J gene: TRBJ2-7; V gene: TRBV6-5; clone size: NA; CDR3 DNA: TGTGCCAGCAGTCTTTTAGCGGGGGCAACTTACGAGCAGTACTTC; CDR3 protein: CASSLLAGATYEQYF
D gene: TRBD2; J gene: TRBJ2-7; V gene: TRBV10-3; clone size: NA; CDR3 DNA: TGTGCCATCAGCGACGGGACTAGACACTTCTACGAGCAGTACTTC; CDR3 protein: CAISDGTRHFYEQYF
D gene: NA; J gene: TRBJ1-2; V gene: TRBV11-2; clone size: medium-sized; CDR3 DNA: TGTGCCAGCAGCTTAGATATCATGGGACGAGGGGGCTACACCTTC; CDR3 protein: CASSLDIMGRGGYTF
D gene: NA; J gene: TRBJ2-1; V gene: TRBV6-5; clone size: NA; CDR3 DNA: TGTGCCAGCAGTTACTCTGGGACTCTAAATGAGCAGTTCTTC; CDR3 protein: CASSYSGTLNEQFF
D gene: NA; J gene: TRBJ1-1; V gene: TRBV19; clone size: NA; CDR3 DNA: TGTGCCAGTAGATCCCGGGGGGGGAACACTGAAGCTTTCTTT; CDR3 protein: CASRSRGGNTEAFF
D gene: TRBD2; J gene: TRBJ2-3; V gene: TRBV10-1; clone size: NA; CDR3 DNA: TGCGCCAGCAGCGAGACAGCGGGGGGCGCAGATACGCAGTATTTT; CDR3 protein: CASSETAGGADTQYF
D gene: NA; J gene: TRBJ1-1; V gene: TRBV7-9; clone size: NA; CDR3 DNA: TGTGCCAGCAGGTACGGGGTTAGAGCTTTCTTT; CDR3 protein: CASRYGVRAFF
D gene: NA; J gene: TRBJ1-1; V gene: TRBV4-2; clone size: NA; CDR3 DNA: TGTGCCAGCAGCTTGTACACGAACACTGAAGCTTTCTTT; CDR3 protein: CASSLYTNTEAFF
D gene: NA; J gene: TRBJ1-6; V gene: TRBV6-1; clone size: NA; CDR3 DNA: TGTGCCAGCAGTGCCGTTCGTAATTCACCCCTCCACTTT; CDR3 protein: CASSAVRNSPLHF
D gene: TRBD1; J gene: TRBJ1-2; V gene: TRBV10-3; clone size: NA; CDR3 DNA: TGTGCCATCAGCGAACAGGGGGCAAGGGGCTACACCTTC; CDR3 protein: CAISEQGARGYTF
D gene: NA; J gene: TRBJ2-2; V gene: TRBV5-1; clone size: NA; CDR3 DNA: TGCGCCAGCAGCTTGGCCACCGGGGTCGCCGGGGAGCTGTTTTTT; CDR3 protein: CASSLATGVAGELFF
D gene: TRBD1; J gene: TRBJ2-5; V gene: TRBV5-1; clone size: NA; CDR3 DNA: TGCGCCAGCAGCAGCTATACTCCGGGACAGCAAGAGACCCAGTACTTC; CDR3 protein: CASSSYTPGQQETQYF